One and the same sample provided the 32 T cell receptor beta chains below, sequenced in a study of vaccination effects on CD4 cells after COVID-19. Antigens for these TCRs are unknown. Generated by immunoSEQ multiplex PCR, the TCRdb table keeps only in-frame clones and is missing some. The sample contains approximately 60,000 clones, nearly 80% of which appear only once. Once cultured for approximately 10 days, the cells underwent separation to obtain CD4+ T cells. Each person got two doses of an mRNA SARS-CoV-2 vaccine, BNT162b2 or mRNA-1273. The source material was CD4+ T cells from PBMCs cultured without peptide, sampled after COVID-19 vaccination. These receptors originate from a human donor who received a COVID-19 vaccine.

This clone occurred a few times. V usage is TRBV4-1 and J usage is TRBJ1-5, with D perhaps matching TRBD1 (6 bases). From germline, CDR1 is MGHRA and CDR2 YSYEKL. V lost 0 bases and J lost 3, with 15 bases in between. This CDR3 comprises 17 residues. CDR3 sequence: CASSQEKGRGDNQPQHF. Here the CDR3 DNA reads TGCGCCAGCAGCCAAGAAAAGGGCAGGGGAGACAATCAGCCCCAGCATTTT.

The chain carries TRBV2 and TRBJ2-2; TRBD1 aligns across 11 bases. This CDR3 is 15 amino acids long. With V trimmed by 8 bases and J by 13 bases, 15 bases remained unmatched. Germline CDR1 reads SNHLY; CDR2 reads FYNNEI. This CDR3 is CASRLDRGRVGGLFF. The CDR3 DNA sequence: TGTGCCAGCCGCCTGGACAGGGGGCGAGTGGGTGGGCTGTTTTTT.

This chain joins TRBV6-5 and TRBJ1-2; 12 nucleotides line up with TRBD1. Germline V lookup: CDR1 MNHEY, CDR2 SVGAGI. CDR3 length: 14 residues. V lost 11 bases, J lost 13 bases, and 17 bases stayed unmatched. The CDR3 DNA reads TGTGCCGGCAACTATGGGACAGGGGGCATCGAAGGCACCTTC. Protein sequence: CAGNYGTGGIEGTF.

The chain is built from TRBV7-8 and TRBJ1-2; 9 bases fit TRBD1. Germline V gene sequence: CDR1 SGHVS, CDR2 FQNEAQ. This CDR3 region has 18 residues. V gave up 5 bases and J gave up 4 bases; unmatched junction bases: 17. The CDR3 loop reads CASSVTAGQGTVVYGYTF. In DNA, the CDR3 is TGTGCCAGCAGCGTGACAGCGGGACAGGGAACGGTCGTCTATGGCTACACCTTC.

The chain has TRBV11-3 and TRBJ2-1; TRBD2 matches 8 bases. CDR1 is SGHNT and CDR2 is YENEEA in the germline V gene. The CDR3 is 15 residues long. V was clipped by 0 bases and J by 8 bases; unmatched bases: 6. The CDR3 DNA sequence: TGTGCCAGCAGCTTAGACAGCGGGAGTTTCGATGAGCAGTTCTTC. The encoded protein is CASSLDSGSFDEQFF.

The chain uses TRBV19 and TRBJ2-6; 8 bases are shared with TRBD1. Germline trimming cut 6 bases from V and 0 bases from J; bases unmatched to any gene: 1. This CDR3 has 15 residues. Germline V CDR1 and CDR2: LNHDA, SQIVND (reference sequence). The CDR3 bases are TGTGCCAGTAGACAGGGGGGCTCTGGGGCCAACGTCCTGACTTTC. Encoded protein: CASRQGGSGANVLTF.

This chain links TRBV9 with TRBJ2-7; TRBD2 matches 8 bases. V trimming: 2 bases; J trimming: 0 bases; junction bases outside the gene matches: 1. Germline V gene data show CDR1 as SGDLS and CDR2 as YYNGEE. The CDR3 extends over 14 amino acids. CDR3 sequence reads: CASSVSGVSYEQYF. The DNA for the CDR3 is TGTGCCAGCAGCGTTAGCGGGGTCTCCTACGAGCAGTACTTC.

V gene TRBV7-2 combines with J gene TRBJ2-3, with 8 bases that match TRBD2. The V and J ends lost 6 bases and 1 base, in that order; junction bases with no gene match: 6. CDR1 is SGHTA, CDR2 FQGNSA, per germline. The CDR3 loop spans 15 amino acids. In DNA, the CDR3 is TGTGCCAGCAGAATAGCGGGATCGGGCACAGATACGCAGTATTTT. Residues: CASRIAGSGTDTQYF. Variable domain in full (rest from reference TRBV7-2 and TRBJ2-3): GAGVSQSPSNKVTEKGKDVELRCDPISGHTALYWYRQSLGQGLEFLIYFQGNSAPDKSGLPSDRFSAERTGGSVSTLTIQRTQQEDSAVYLCASRIAGSGTDTQYFGPGTRLTVL.

This sequence joins TRBV7-2 and TRBJ2-3; 13 bases are shared with TRBD2. The ends lost 6 bases at V and 2 bases at J; junction bases unmatched: 8. CDR3 length: 17 amino acids. Looked up from germline, CDR1 is SGHTA and CDR2 is FQGNSA. Here the CDR3 reads CASRPLAGGRHTDTQYF. CDR3 nucleotide sequence: TGTGCCAGCAGGCCACTAGCGGGGGGGCGCCACACAGATACGCAGTATTTT.

Concerning this clone: Its ends do not fully match the called genes, so a read error is possible. This chain uses TRBV6-2 or TRBV6-3 with TRBJ1-2; D is perhaps TRBD1 (6 bases). Per germline, CDR1 MNHEY and CDR2 SVGEGT. This CDR3 has 15 amino acids. In DNA, the CDR3 is TGTGCCACCAGTGAGGGGGACCGCATTCGGAGGGGCTACACCTTC. This sequence encodes CATSEGDRIRRGYTF.

The chain recombines TRBV12-3 or TRBV12-4 with TRBJ1-3; D remains ambiguous. The ends were cut back, 5 bases at V and 4 bases at J, with 3 bases in the middle. The CDR3 consists of 11 residues. The CDR3 protein is CASSTGNTIYF. CDR3 bases: TGTGCCAGCAGTACCGGAAACACCATATATTTT.

CDR3 sequence reads: CASTQQQGGEQFF. Here the CDR3 DNA reads TGTGCCAGCACTCAGCAGCAGGGTGGGGAGCAGTTCTTC. V and J are TRBV12-3 or TRBV12-4 and TRBJ2-1, with D possibly being TRBD1 (5 bases). V was cut by 7 bases and J by 10 bases, with 17 bases left in between. The CDR3 is 13 amino acids.

The genes are TRBV19 and TRBJ1-1; D possibly corresponds to TRBD1 (6 bases). CDR1 is LNHDA, CDR2 SQIVND, per germline (reference sequence). V was clipped by 0 bases and J by 0 bases, with 14 bases between them. CDR3 length: 17 residues. CDR3 in amino acids: CASSIEWGGSVNTEAFF. The CDR3 DNA reads as TGTGCCAGTAGTATAGAATGGGGGGGCAGTGTGAACACTGAAGCTTTCTTT.

CDR3 bases: TGTGCCTGGAGGCGACAGGGTCTAGGAAACACTGAAGCTTTCTTT. Translating gives CAWRRQGLGNTEAFF. The V gene is TRBV30, the J gene TRBJ1-1; the match to TRBD1 covers 7 bases. Germline trimming cut 3 bases from V and 2 bases from J; bases unmatched to any gene: 9. CDR3 size: 15 residues. Germline V gene lookup returns CDR1 GTSNPN and CDR2 SVGIG (reference sequence). The whole variable domain, filled in from reference TRBV30 and TRBJ1-1, reads SQTIHQWPATLVQPVGSPLSLECTVEGTSNPNLYWYRQAAGRGLQLLFYSVGIGQISSEVPQNLSASRPQDRQFILSSKKLLLSDSGFYLCAWRRQGLGNTEAFFGQGTRLTVV.

CDR3 nucleotides: TGTGCCAGCAGCGTAGGAAATCCTGGAGCAGATACGCAGTATTTT. It translates to CASSVGNPGADTQYF. The chain is built from TRBV9 and TRBJ2-3; D is unresolved. Germline CDR1 is SGDLS and CDR2 is YYNGEE. The CDR3 is made up of 15 amino acids. The germline V and J ends were trimmed by 0 bases and 4 bases, with 12 bases remaining between them. Full variable domain (remainder filled in from reference TRBV9 and TRBJ2-3): DSGVTQTPKHLITATGQRVTLRCSPRSGDLSVYWYQQSLDQGLQFLIQYYNGEERAKGNILERFSAQQFPDLHSELNLSSLELGDSALYFCASSVGNPGADTQYFGPGTRLTVL.

This clone was seen just once. The chain carries TRBV5-1 and TRBJ2-5; TRBD2 matches at 15 bases. The V gene end was trimmed by 0 bases and the J gene end by 4 bases; junction bases not matched to a gene: 7. CDR1 and CDR2 from the germline V gene are SGHRS and YFSETQ. CDR3 size: 18 residues. CDR3: CASSLAGTSGRIGETQYF. The DNA of the CDR3 is TGCGCCAGCAGCTTGGCCGGGACTAGCGGGAGGATAGGAGAGACCCAGTACTTC.

The CDR3 loop reads CASRGRQTAYEQYF. In nucleotides, the CDR3 is TGTGCCAGCAGGGGAAGACAGACAGCCTACGAGCAGTACTTC. The rearrangement links TRBV6-6 to TRBJ2-7, with D perhaps TRBD1 (5 bases). The CDR3 length is 14 residues. Germline CDR1 is MNHNY and CDR2 is SVGAGI (reference sequence). V gave up 6 bases and J gave up 2 bases, with 14 bases separating them.

This chain links TRBV12-5 with TRBJ2-7, with 7 nucleotides matching TRBD2. The CDR3 is 17 amino acids. V dropped 2 bases and J dropped 1; count of bases not matched to a gene: 11. Germline values: CDR1 LGHNT, CDR2 FRNRAP. The CDR3 bases are TGTGCTAGTGGTTTGAACCTAGCGGCAAACCCTTCCTACGAGCAGTACTTC. Translating it yields CASGLNLAANPSYEQYF.

The chain has TRBV6-5 and TRBJ1-1, with TRBD1 identical over 9 bases. The CDR3 sequence is 15 residues long. Germline assignment: CDR1 MNHEY and CDR2 SVGAGI. With 2 bases clipped from V and 1 base from J, the junction kept 2 bases outside the gene matches. As DNA, the CDR3 is TGTGCCAGCAGTTACGGGGACAGGGAGAACACTGAAGCTTTCTTT. Its protein is CASSYGDRENTEAFF.

The chain couples TRBV19 to TRBJ2-4; 7 nucleotides align to TRBD1. From germline, CDR1 is LNHDA and CDR2 SQIVND (reference sequence). The CDR3 sequence is 16 residues long. Losses at the gene ends were 3 bases for V and 3 bases for J; bases not matched to a gene: 8. The CDR3 loop is CASSIYDRVDKNIQYF. In nucleotides, the CDR3 is TGTGCCAGTAGTATCTATGACAGGGTTGACAAAAACATTCAGTACTTC. The entire variable domain, with the rest obtained from reference TRBV19 and TRBJ2-4, is as follows: DGGITQSPKYLFRKEGQNVTLSCEQNLNHDAMYWYRQDPGQGLRLIYYSQIVNDFQKGDIAEGYSVSREKKESFPLTVTSAQKNPTAFYLCASSIYDRVDKNIQYFGAGTRLSVL.

The J gene is TRBJ1-2, the V gene TRBV29-1; TRBD1 matches 9 bases. The V gene end was trimmed by 7 bases and the J gene end by 8 bases; junction bases not matched to a gene: 2. CDR3 length: 10 residues. Germline V gene lookup returns CDR1 SQVTM and CDR2 ANQGSEA. CDR3 residues: CSAGTGGYTF. DNA for the CDR3: TGCAGCGCCGGGACAGGGGGCTACACCTTC.

The chain recombines TRBV27 with TRBJ2-4, with D tentatively TRBD1 (6 bases). V was cut by 2 bases and J by 1 base, with 6 bases left in between. CDR3 size: 14 residues. CDR1 and CDR2 (germline): MNHEY, SMNVEV (reference sequence). Here the CDR3 reads CASSLQGAKNIQYF. The CDR3 DNA sequence: TGTGCCAGCAGTTTACAGGGGGCCAAAAACATTCAGTACTTC.

The genes are TRBV7-2 and TRBJ2-7; D call uncertain. Germline values: CDR1 SGHTA, CDR2 FQGNSA. Trimming took 5 bases from V and 4 from J, leaving 9 bases between them. CDR3 size: 12 residues. Here the CDR3 reads CASSLESYEQYF. CDR3 sequence (DNA): TGTGCCAGCAGCCTCGAAAGTTACGAGCAGTACTTC.

The rearrangement uses TRBV4-1 and TRBJ2-5, with 8 nucleotides matching TRBD2. The CDR3 spans 15 residues. The germline gives CDR1 MGHRA, CDR2 YSYEKL. J lost 8 bases, V lost 1 base, and 9 bases had no gene match. The CDR3 sequence: CASSQVGSGGTTQYF. CDR3 nucleotide sequence: TGCGCCAGCAGCCAAGTAGGGAGCGGGGGTACCACCCAGTACTTC.

The rearrangement joins TRBV14 to TRBJ2-7; 8 bases agree with TRBD1. There are 14 residues in the CDR3. In germline, CDR1 is SGHDN, CDR2 FVKESK. Trimming cost V 3 bases and J 6 bases; bases outside gene matches: 7. As DNA, the CDR3 is TGTGCCAGCAGCCAGGTGGGCAGGGGGCTCGAGCAGTACTTC. This translates into CASSQVGRGLEQYF.

The rearrangement uses TRBV7-9 and TRBJ1-2; 7 bases line up with TRBD1. Per the germline V gene, CDR1 is SEHNR and CDR2 is FQNEAQ (reference sequence). The CDR3 has 14 residues. Trimming took 6 bases from V and 7 from J; bases not matched to a gene: 11. DNA of the CDR3: TGTGCCAGCAGTTCTGACAGGGCCTGGGGTGGCTACACCTTC. Translated, it gives CASSSDRAWGGYTF.

The V gene is TRBV6-4, the J gene TRBJ2-2; D unclear. V lost 6 bases to trimming and J lost 1 base, with 12 bases between them. Germline V lookup: CDR1 MRHNA, CDR2 SNTAGT. This CDR3 region has 15 residues. The CDR3 loop is CASSPGVVNTGELFF. In DNA, the CDR3 is TGTGCCAGCAGCCCAGGTGTGGTGAACACCGGGGAGCTGTTTTTT.

This clone has a single count. V gene TRBV2 combines with J gene TRBJ1-2; 8 positions agree with TRBD1. Germline trimming cut 4 bases from V and 2 bases from J; bases unmatched to any gene: 12. The CDR3 loop spans 17 amino acids. Germline lookup yields CDR1 SNHLY and CDR2 FYNNEI. The CDR3 bases are TGTGCCAGCAGTGCCGACAGGGGCGCGCAACTGAACTATGGCTACACCTTC. It yields the protein CASSADRGAQLNYGYTF. The full variable domain, with the rest looked up from reference TRBV2 and TRBJ1-2, is EPEVTQTPSHQVTQMGQEVILRCVPISNHLYFYWYRQILGQKVEFLVSFYNNEISEKSEIFDDQFSVERPDGSNFTLKIRSTKLEDSAMYFCASSADRGAQLNYGYTFGSGTRLTVV.

This clone was recorded a few times. The gene calls are TRBV20-1 and TRBJ1-5; maybe TRBD1 (5 bases). Germline V gene sequence: CDR1 DFQATT, CDR2 SNEGSKA (reference sequence). There are 13 residues in the CDR3. V lost 3 bases, J lost 3 bases, and 9 bases lay in between. Written as DNA, the CDR3 is TGCAGTGCTAGTAAGGGGCACAATCAGCCCCAGCATTTT. Protein product: CSASKGHNQPQHF.

This chain joins TRBV4-1 and TRBJ1-6, with a possible D match to TRBD1 (6 bases). Trimming pared 0 bases from V and 6 bases from J, leaving 9 bases between. The CDR3 has 15 residues. Germline CDR1 reads MGHRA; CDR2 reads YSYEKL. The CDR3 nucleotides are TGCGCCAGCAGCCAAGATAGGACAGCTAATTCACCCCTCCACTTT. Translating it yields CASSQDRTANSPLHF.

The chain combines TRBV27 with TRBJ1-5; 8 nucleotides align to TRBD1. V lost 6 bases to trimming and J lost 6 bases; unmatched junction nucleotides: 4. Germline assignment: CDR1 MNHEY and CDR2 SMNVEV (reference sequence). CDR3 length: 13 amino acids. The CDR3 reads CASRDRAGQPQHF. The CDR3 DNA sequence: TGTGCCAGCAGGGACAGGGCAGGTCAGCCCCAGCATTTT.

The rearrangement joins TRBV28 to TRBJ2-3; 7 bases agree with TRBD2. This CDR3 has 15 amino acids. The V gene's germline CDR1 is MDHEN and CDR2 SYDVKM. V lost 4 bases to trimming and J lost 6 bases; unmatched junction nucleotides: 10. The CDR3 loop reads CASSSPRASGDTQYF. CDR3 DNA: TGTGCCAGCAGTTCCCCTAGGGCTAGCGGCGATACGCAGTATTTT.